The 9 T cell receptor beta chains listed next were all sequenced from one sample in a study of control samples from healthy donors and cancer patients. Sequencing used immunoSEQ multiplex PCR; TCRdb keeps in-frame clones, though not all of them. The data show some 95,000 clones, 80% to 95% seen once. The sequencing sample was made of blood. Receptors originate from a human donor in good health. The donor label of this sample is uncertain.

The chain combines TRBV5-1 with TRBJ2-2; D uncertain. The germline CDR1 and CDR2 sequences are SGHRS and YFSETQ. The length of the CDR3 is 14 residues. The V and J ends lost 0 bases and 5 bases respectively, with 8 bases between them. The CDR3 protein is CASSLAIGTGELFF. CDR3 DNA: TGCGCCAGCAGCTTGGCGATTGGGACCGGGGAGCTGTTTTTT.

The gene calls are TRBV19 and TRBJ2-6; 9 bases are shared with TRBD1. In germline, CDR1 is LNHDA, CDR2 SQIVND (reference sequence). V trimming: 7 bases; J trimming: 2 bases; junction bases outside the gene matches: 6. The CDR3 length is 16 residues. The CDR3 sequence: CASNHRGQAGANVLTF. In nucleotides, the CDR3 is TGTGCCAGTAATCACAGGGGGCAGGCTGGGGCCAACGTCCTGACTTTC.

This chain joins TRBV5-1 and TRBJ2-1; D uncertain. V lost 2 bases and J 0 bases, leaving 12 bases between the germline ends. Germline V gene data show CDR1 as SGHRS and CDR2 as YFSETQ. The CDR3 is 16 amino acids. The CDR3 spells CASSLTGLSSYNEQFF. The DNA of the CDR3 is TGCGCCAGCAGCTTAACGGGCTTGAGCTCCTACAATGAGCAGTTCTTC.

The chain recombines TRBV19 with TRBJ2-7, with TRBD1 matching 8 bases. This CDR3 comprises 14 residues. Looked up from germline, CDR1 is LNHDA and CDR2 is SQIVND (reference sequence). Trimming took 4 bases from V and 4 from J; bases not matched to a gene: 6. CDR3 nucleotides: TGTGCCAGTAGTACCGGGACAGGAGTTTACGAGCAGTACTTC. It yields the protein CASSTGTGVYEQYF.

V and J are TRBV4-2 and TRBJ2-6, with D unresolved. The CDR3 extends over 13 amino acids. Between the trimmed V and J ends, which lost 5 bases and 0 bases, there was a span of 2 bases. The germline CDR1 and CDR2 sequences are LGHNA and YNFKEQ. The CDR3 DNA reads TGTGCCAGCAGCGGCTCTGGGGCCAACGTCCTGACTTTC. Protein product: CASSGSGANVLTF.

Here the CDR3 reads CASSYGSDGYTF. The CDR3 DNA reads TGTGCCAGCAGTTACGGGTCAGACGGCTACACCTTC. The chain recombines TRBV25-1 with TRBJ1-2; unclear D gene. The germline V and J ends were trimmed by 5 bases and 8 bases, with 12 bases remaining between them. Germline assignment: CDR1 MGHDK and CDR2 SYGVNS. The CDR3 has 12 residues.

The J gene is TRBJ2-7, the V gene TRBV5-4; 7 positions agree with TRBD1. CDR1 is SGHNT and CDR2 is YYREEE in the germline V gene (reference sequence). The CDR3 spans 15 residues. Trimming cost V 0 bases and J 6 bases; bases outside gene matches: 9. The CDR3 nucleotides are TGTGCCAGCAGCTTGGCGGGACAGCTATCGACCGAGCAGTACTTC. It encodes CASSLAGQLSTEQYF.

The V and J genes are TRBV27 and TRBJ2-2; D possibly corresponds to TRBD1 (6 bases). V lost 4 bases and J 1 base, leaving 10 bases between the germline ends. The CDR3 runs 15 residues. Germline V CDR1 and CDR2: MNHEY, SMNVEV (reference sequence). The CDR3 region is CASSSRDKNTGELFF. DNA for the CDR3: TGTGCCAGCAGTTCTCGGGACAAGAACACCGGGGAGCTGTTTTTT.

The J gene is TRBJ1-4, the V gene TRBV5-1; no clear D. V gave up 3 bases and J gave up 0 bases, with 6 bases separating them. CDR1 and CDR2 (germline): SGHRS, YFSETQ. The CDR3 consists of 14 residues. The CDR3 is CASSSGATNEKLFF. Here the CDR3 DNA reads TGCGCCAGCAGCTCGGGTGCAACTAATGAAAAACTGTTTTTT.